Listed below are T cell receptor beta chains from one sample, sequenced in a study of blood T cell repertoires in COVID-19. Repertoires were generated with immunoSEQ multiplex PCR, while TCRdb's copy carries only in-frame clones and drops some. The data contain about 200,000 clones, 80% to 85% of them singletons. The sample comprised peripheral blood. The receptors shown here come from a middle-aged man with acute or convalescent COVID-19. The CDR3 runs from the conserved cysteine through the conserved F or W. The D gene is left open where the match is weak. Clone size appears in some rows only: once, few, many, or a class for an expanded clone.

.	TRBJ1-1	.	TRBV7-2	13	CASSLVEGTEAFF	TGTGCCAGCAGCTTAGTTGAGGGAACTGAAGCTTTCTTT
.	TRBJ1-1	.	TRBV5-8	11	CASRPSEGAFF	TGTGCCAGCAGGCCCTCCGAGGGAGCTTTCTTT
many	TRBJ2-3	TRBD2	TRBV7-2	16	CASSLGGNSGADTQYF	TGTGCCAGCAGCTTAGGAGGCAATAGCGGGGCCGATACGCAGTATTTT
.	TRBJ1-4	TRBD1	TRBV5-4	16	CASRAGQDATNEKLFF	TGTGCCAGCAGAGCCGGACAGGATGCAACTAATGAAAAACTGTTTTTT
.	TRBJ1-3	.	TRBV7-2	14	CASSLVPEGNTIYF	TGTGCCAGCAGCTTAGTTCCAGAAGGAAACACCATATATTTT
.	TRBJ1-3	TRBD1	TRBV6-1	14	CASSPGGTGNTIYF	TGTGCCAGCAGCCCAGGGGGCACTGGAAACACCATATATTTT
.	TRBJ1-1	.	TRBV12-3/TRBV12-4	13	CASSSQQGGEAFF	TGTGCCAGCAGTTCCCAACAAGGGGGAGAAGCTTTCTTT
once	TRBJ2-7	.	TRBV7-2	15	CASSLDFGGGYEQYF	TGTGCCAGCAGCTTAGATTTCGGCGGAGGCTACGAGCAGTACTTC
.	TRBJ1-6	.	TRBV12-5	16	CASGSTGSSYNSPLHF	TGTGCTAGTGGTTCTACAGGGAGCTCCTATAATTCACCCCTCCACTTT
.	TRBJ1-3	TRBD1	TRBV3-1/TRBV3-2	19	CASSPRDRTFISSGNTIYF	TGTGCCAGCAGCCCTAGGGACAGAACATTCATTTCCTCTGGAAACACCATATATTTT
.	TRBJ1-1	.	TRBV28	14	CASSPLAANTEAFF	TGTGCCAGCAGTCCATTAGCGGCAAACACTGAAGCTTTCTTT
.	TRBJ2-1	TRBD2	TRBV13	15	CASSLGGRAHNEQFF	TGTGCCAGCAGCTTAGGTGGGAGGGCCCACAATGAGCAGTTCTTC
once	TRBJ2-4	TRBD2	TRBV4-3	17	CASSQGTSGEGINIQYF	TGCGCCAGCAGCCAAGGGACTAGCGGCGAGGGTATAAACATTCAGTACTTC
.	TRBJ1-2	TRBD1	TRBV19	16	CASSGGQGTTNYGYTF	TGTGCCAGTAGTGGGGGACAGGGGACCACTAACTATGGCTACACCTTC
.	TRBJ2-2	.	TRBV6-6	16	CASNPQGLVDTGELFF	TGTGCCAGCAACCCCCAGGGACTGGTAGACACCGGGGAGCTGTTTTTT
many	TRBJ1-2	.	TRBV14	13	CASSLSGVGGYTF	TGTGCCAGCAGCCTATCAGGGGTGGGTGGCTACACCTTC
few	TRBJ2-2	TRBD1	TRBV2	15	CASSGDRTNTGELFF	TGTGCCAGCAGTGGGGACAGGACGAACACCGGGGAGCTGTTTTTT
once	TRBJ2-1	.	TRBV6-5	15	CASTQSPATNNEQFF	TGTGCCAGCACTCAATCACCCGCTACCAACAATGAGCAGTTCTTC
few	TRBJ2-7	TRBD2	TRBV14	13	CASSQVSGYEQYF	TGTGCCAGCAGCCAAGTTAGCGGGTACGAGCAGTACTTC
.	TRBJ2-7	TRBD1	TRBV11-3	14	CASRQDRAYYEQYF	TGTGCCAGCCGACAGGACAGGGCATACTACGAGCAGTACTTC
.	TRBJ1-2	TRBD1	TRBV19	12	CASNGQGESYTF	TGTGCCAGTAATGGACAGGGTGAAAGCTACACCTTC
.	TRBJ1-6	.	TRBV19	15	CASSGDTRYNSPLHF	TGTGCCAGTAGTGGGGACACCCGGTATAATTCACCCCTCCACTTT
.	TRBJ1-2	.	TRBV7-2	12	CASSLQNYGYTF	TGTGCCAGCAGCTTACAGAACTATGGCTACACCTTC
few	TRBJ1-4	.	TRBV4-2	14	CASTAGGLNEKLFF	TGTGCCAGCACCGCGGGTGGGCTTAATGAAAAACTGTTTTTT
once	TRBJ1-2	TRBD1	TRBV9	16	CASSVEGTGVRYGYTF	TGTGCCAGCAGCGTAGAAGGGACAGGGGTTCGCTATGGCTACACCTTC
.	TRBJ1-2	.	TRBV7-2	13	CASSFRGEYGYTF	TGTGCCAGCAGCTTTCGGGGGGAATATGGCTACACCTTC
.	TRBJ2-2	.	TRBV10-3	15	CAISGPGSGTGELFF	TGTGCCATCAGTGGGCCCGGGAGTGGCACCGGGGAGCTGTTTTTT
.	TRBJ1-2	.	TRBV7-8	15	CASSLGRGVNYGYTF	TGTGCCAGCAGCTTAGGCAGGGGAGTTAACTATGGCTACACCTTC
.	TRBJ2-7	TRBD1	TRBV7-9	14	CASSGTGASYEQYF	TGTGCCAGCTCCGGGACAGGAGCCTCCTACGAGCAGTACTTC
.	TRBJ2-1	TRBD2	TRBV9	18	CASSVDGAGVSTYNEQFF	TGTGCCAGCAGCGTAGATGGTGCGGGGGTATCGACCTACAATGAGCAGTTCTTC
.	TRBJ1-1	.	TRBV29-1	13	CSVEDRRNTEAFF	TGCAGCGTTGAAGATCGGAGGAACACTGAAGCTTTCTTT
.	TRBJ2-5	TRBD2	TRBV19	16	CASTGRRGGDQETQYF	TGTGCCAGTACAGGTCGGCGGGGAGGGGACCAAGAGACCCAGTACTTC
.	TRBJ2-7	.	TRBV10-3	14	CAIRAMEGVYEQYF	TGTGCCATCAGGGCCATGGAGGGCGTCTACGAGCAGTACTTC
.	TRBJ1-5	TRBD1	TRBV19	15	CASSTPDRGYQPQHF	TGTGCCAGTAGTACTCCGGACAGGGGATATCAGCCCCAGCATTTT
.	TRBJ1-2	TRBD1	TRBV5-1	16	CASTGGQNHLLHGYTF	TGCGCCAGTACTGGGGGACAGAATCATTTATTACATGGCTACACCTTC
.	TRBJ2-3	.	TRBV10-1	14	CASSSPRDTDTQYF	TGCGCCAGCAGTTCCCCCCGGGACACAGATACGCAGTATTTT
.	TRBJ2-1	TRBD2	TRBV10-3	15	CASTAGSGDFNEQFF	TGTGCCAGCACAGCCGGTAGCGGGGACTTTAATGAGCAGTTCTTC
.	TRBJ1-5	TRBD1	TRBV6-5	14	CASSQGRTGQPQHF	TGTGCCAGCAGTCAGGGCAGGACAGGGCAGCCCCAGCATTTT
.	TRBJ2-7	.	TRBV4-2	15	CASSPTRVRSYEQYF	TGTGCCAGCAGTCCCACGAGGGTAAGGTCCTACGAGCAGTACTTC
.	TRBJ2-1	TRBD1	TRBV15	14	CATSPRDRRNEQFF	TGTGCCACCAGTCCCCGGGACAGGAGAAATGAGCAGTTCTTC
.	TRBJ1-1	TRBD1	TRBV29-1	18	CSVEDRSRGSILNTEAFF	TGCAGCGTTGAAGATAGGTCCAGGGGGTCCATCCTTAACACTGAAGCTTTCTTT
.	TRBJ2-3	TRBD1	TRBV4-1	15	CASSPRDRPTDTQYF	TGCGCCAGCAGCCCCCGGGACAGACCCACAGATACGCAGTATTTT
.	TRBJ1-3	.	TRBV5-4	16	CASSLGDSGSGNTIYF	TGTGCCAGCAGCTTGGGGGACTCCGGCTCTGGAAACACCATATATTTT
few	TRBJ2-7	TRBD2	TRBV6-2/TRBV6-3	14	CASSPGLEAYEQYF	TGTGCCAGCAGTCCGGGACTAGAGGCCTACGAGCAGTACTTC
.	TRBJ2-2	.	TRBV3-1/TRBV3-2	14	CASSHTGQSGELFF	TGTGCCAGCAGCCACACAGGGCAGAGCGGGGAGCTGTTTTTT
.	TRBJ2-7	TRBD2	TRBV4-1	16	CASSQDGLAGVYEQYF	TGCGCCAGCAGCCAAGATGGACTAGCGGGGGTCTACGAGCAGTACTTC
.	TRBJ2-7	.	TRBV2	12	CASSRSSYEQYF	TGTGCCAGCAGCCGTAGCTCCTACGAGCAGTACTTC
.	TRBJ1-5	TRBD1	TRBV5-1	14	CASSSGQNNQPQHF	TGCGCCAGCAGCTCGGGACAGAACAATCAGCCCCAGCATTTT
once	TRBJ1-6	TRBD1	TRBV27	15	CASRKLTGNISPLHF	TGTGCCAGCCGTAAACTGACAGGGAATATTTCACCCCTCCACTTT
.	TRBJ1-2	.	TRBV15	13	CATSREVTGGYTF	TGTGCCACCAGCAGAGAGGTGACTGGTGGCTACACCTTC
once	TRBJ1-3	TRBD1	TRBV18	14	CASSSGTGGNTIYF	TGTGCCAGCTCATCCGGGACAGGCGGCAACACCATATATTTT
few	TRBJ2-7	TRBD1	TRBV12-3/TRBV12-4	13	CASSRNRGYEQYF	TGTGCCAGCAGCCGGAACAGGGGTTACGAGCAGTACTTC
.	TRBJ1-1	.	TRBV6-5	14	CASSYRGGDTEAFF	TGTGCCAGCAGTTACCGAGGGGGGGACACTGAAGCTTTCTTT